A selection of T cell receptor beta chains follows, all from one sample in a study of response to subunit inactivated influenza vaccine. TCRdb ran MiXCR on the RT-PCR reads and lists one entry per CDR3 protein. The profile shows roughly 550,000 distinct CDR3 sequences, less than 25% of them singletons. These data are also associated with another study on T cells expressing NK-cell markers.

The sequencing here drew on CD4+ T cells sorted from PBMCs, taken roughly 12 days after vaccination. Source of these receptors: a man between 50 and 59 years old who received an inactivated influenza vaccine. Both conserved end residues are part of each CDR3. Fields, in order: CDR3 DNA, CDR3 protein, J gene, CDR3 length, V gene, D gene, clone size. A D gene is named only where the DNA matches it firmly. The size of a clone is reported for some rows only, either as once, few or many, or as a class for expanded clones.

cdr3_nt: TGTGCCAGCTCACTCCAGGACAGGGCCTATGGCTACACCTTC
cdr3_aa: CASSLQDRAYGYTF
j_call: TRBJ1-2
cdr3_length: 14
v_call: TRBV18
d_call: TRBD1
clone_size: NA

cdr3_nt: TGTGCCAGCAGCTCAGTAAGGGGTGCGGGAAACACCATATATTTT
cdr3_aa: CASSSVRGAGNTIYF
j_call: TRBJ1-3
cdr3_length: 15
v_call: TRBV11-2
d_call: NA
clone_size: NA

cdr3_nt: TGCGCCAGCAGCTTGGGCGCAGCTGGGGGGGATACGCAGTATTTT
cdr3_aa: CASSLGAAGGDTQYF
j_call: TRBJ2-3
cdr3_length: 15
v_call: TRBV5-1
d_call: NA
clone_size: few

cdr3_nt: TGTGCCTGGAGTGACTATACAACCCAGTACTTC
cdr3_aa: CAWSDYTTQYF
j_call: TRBJ2-5
cdr3_length: 11
v_call: TRBV30
d_call: NA
clone_size: once

cdr3_nt: TGCAGTGCTAGTGCAACTTTACGGTTACGCTCCTACGAGCAGTACTTC
cdr3_aa: CSASATLRLRSYEQYF
j_call: TRBJ2-7
cdr3_length: 16
v_call: TRBV20-1
d_call: NA
clone_size: few

cdr3_nt: TGCAGTGCTTTAGCCGGGACAGGGAAGAGGCCCCAGCATTTT
cdr3_aa: CSALAGTGKRPQHF
j_call: TRBJ1-5
cdr3_length: 14
v_call: TRBV20-1
d_call: TRBD1
clone_size: many

cdr3_nt: TGTGCCAGCAGCCAAGACACGGGACACATAGCCAAAAACATTCAGTACTTC
cdr3_aa: CASSQDTGHIAKNIQYF
j_call: TRBJ2-4
cdr3_length: 17
v_call: TRBV3-1
d_call: NA
clone_size: few

cdr3_nt: TGTGCCAGCAGCCCGGACAGGAAGGAACCCCAGCATTTT
cdr3_aa: CASSPDRKEPQHF
j_call: TRBJ1-5
cdr3_length: 13
v_call: TRBV5-5
d_call: TRBD1
clone_size: NA

cdr3_nt: TGCGCCAGCAGCATCGGACAGGATTACAATGAGCAGTTCTTC
cdr3_aa: CASSIGQDYNEQFF
j_call: TRBJ2-1
cdr3_length: 14
v_call: TRBV5-1
d_call: TRBD1
clone_size: NA

cdr3_nt: TGTGCCATCCGAAGGACAGGGGGGACGCAGTATTTT
cdr3_aa: CAIRRTGGTQYF
j_call: TRBJ2-3
cdr3_length: 12
v_call: TRBV10-3
d_call: TRBD1
clone_size: NA

cdr3_nt: TGTGCCAGCAGCCAAGATCAAGTAGGGGCGGCCTACAATGAGCAGTTCTTC
cdr3_aa: CASSQDQVGAAYNEQFF
j_call: TRBJ2-1
cdr3_length: 17
v_call: TRBV3-1
d_call: NA
clone_size: NA

cdr3_nt: TGTGCCAGCAGCGTAGCTTCGGGCGGCGGAGAGCAGTACTTC
cdr3_aa: CASSVASGGGEQYF
j_call: TRBJ2-7
cdr3_length: 14
v_call: TRBV9
d_call: NA
clone_size: NA

cdr3_nt: TGCAGCGTTTGGACAGTGCGGAACACTGAAGCTTTCTTT
cdr3_aa: CSVWTVRNTEAFF
j_call: TRBJ1-1
cdr3_length: 13
v_call: TRBV29-1
d_call: NA
clone_size: NA

cdr3_nt: TGTGCCACCAGCAAGGGGGGTCAGGAGACCCAGTACTTC
cdr3_aa: CATSKGGQETQYF
j_call: TRBJ2-5
cdr3_length: 13
v_call: TRBV15
d_call: NA
clone_size: NA

cdr3_nt: TGTGCCAGCTCAATCCGACAGAACTACGAGCAGTACTTC
cdr3_aa: CASSIRQNYEQYF
j_call: TRBJ2-7
cdr3_length: 13
v_call: TRBV18
d_call: NA
clone_size: few

cdr3_nt: TGTGCCAGCAGCTTACAACAGGGGGCGCGATACGAGCAGTACTTC
cdr3_aa: CASSLQQGARYEQYF
j_call: TRBJ2-7
cdr3_length: 15
v_call: TRBV7-9
d_call: TRBD1
clone_size: once

cdr3_nt: TGTGCCAGCAGTGGTGCGGGGAATCAGCCCCAGCATTTT
cdr3_aa: CASSGAGNQPQHF
j_call: TRBJ1-5
cdr3_length: 13
v_call: TRBV12-3/TRBV12-4
d_call: NA
clone_size: many

cdr3_nt: TGTGCCAGCAGAAGGGACACTATACAGAACTATGGCTACACCTTC
cdr3_aa: CASRRDTIQNYGYTF
j_call: TRBJ1-2
cdr3_length: 15
v_call: TRBV28
d_call: NA
clone_size: few

cdr3_nt: TGTGCCAGCAGCCTGGGACCAGCCTTCTACGAGCAGTACTTC
cdr3_aa: CASSLGPAFYEQYF
j_call: TRBJ2-7
cdr3_length: 14
v_call: TRBV7-2
d_call: NA
clone_size: many

cdr3_nt: TGTGCCAGCAGTGAAGTTCGGGGAGACTATGGCTACACCTTC
cdr3_aa: CASSEVRGDYGYTF
j_call: TRBJ1-2
cdr3_length: 14
v_call: TRBV2
d_call: NA
clone_size: few

cdr3_nt: TGTGCCAGCAGCTTAGATATTAGACGGCGACTAGCGAACACCGGGGAGCTGTTTTTT
cdr3_aa: CASSLDIRRRLANTGELFF
j_call: TRBJ2-2
cdr3_length: 19
v_call: TRBV11-2
d_call: NA
clone_size: NA

cdr3_nt: TGTGCCATCAGTGAGTCGACTGGCTACACCTTC
cdr3_aa: CAISESTGYTF
j_call: TRBJ1-2
cdr3_length: 11
v_call: TRBV10-3
d_call: NA
clone_size: few

cdr3_nt: TGTGCCAGCAGCCGTCCCGGGTCATTCAATGAGCAGTTCTTC
cdr3_aa: CASSRPGSFNEQFF
j_call: TRBJ2-1
cdr3_length: 14
v_call: TRBV3-1
d_call: NA
clone_size: NA

cdr3_nt: TGTGCCAGCTCCCGGGGAGGGAAGGCCTACGAGCAGTACTTC
cdr3_aa: CASSRGGKAYEQYF
j_call: TRBJ2-7
cdr3_length: 14
v_call: TRBV6-1
d_call: TRBD2
clone_size: few

cdr3_nt: TGCGCCAGCAGCGGGGGGCTCTCCTCCTACAATGAGCAGTTCTTC
cdr3_aa: CASSGGLSSYNEQFF
j_call: TRBJ2-1
cdr3_length: 15
v_call: TRBV10-2
d_call: NA
clone_size: few

cdr3_nt: TGTGCCTCAAGGGACCTCTCCTACGAGCAGTACTTC
cdr3_aa: CASRDLSYEQYF
j_call: TRBJ2-7
cdr3_length: 12
v_call: TRBV2
d_call: NA
clone_size: NA

cdr3_nt: TGTGCCAGCAGCCAAGAGTTTGGGGATCATCTCTTT
cdr3_aa: CASSQEFGDHLF
j_call: TRBJ1-4
cdr3_length: 12
v_call: TRBV4-2
d_call: NA
clone_size: NA

cdr3_nt: TGTGCCAGCAGTTTAAAGACCTACAACAATGAGCAGTTCTTC
cdr3_aa: CASSLKTYNNEQFF
j_call: TRBJ2-1
cdr3_length: 14
v_call: TRBV12-3/TRBV12-4
d_call: NA
clone_size: few

cdr3_nt: TGCAGCGTTGTTTGGGGGGCGCACAGCGCTGAAGCTTTCTTT
cdr3_aa: CSVVWGAHSAEAFF
j_call: TRBJ1-1
cdr3_length: 14
v_call: TRBV29-1
d_call: NA
clone_size: many

cdr3_nt: TGTGCCAGCAGAACCCCTCGGACAGGGTACACTGAAGCTTTCTTT
cdr3_aa: CASRTPRTGYTEAFF
j_call: TRBJ1-1
cdr3_length: 15
v_call: TRBV6-2/TRBV6-3
d_call: TRBD1
clone_size: NA

cdr3_nt: TGTGCCTCAGCCGGGACCGGATCCTACGAGCAGTACTTC
cdr3_aa: CASAGTGSYEQYF
j_call: TRBJ2-7
cdr3_length: 13
v_call: TRBV6-1
d_call: NA
clone_size: NA

cdr3_nt: TGTGCCAGCAGTTCCCTGAGGAGTGGCTACACCTTC
cdr3_aa: CASSSLRSGYTF
j_call: TRBJ1-2
cdr3_length: 12
v_call: TRBV28
d_call: NA
clone_size: NA